One and the same sample provided the 16 T cell receptor beta chains below, sequenced in a study of blood T cell repertoires in COVID-19. Clones were sequenced by immunoSEQ multiplex PCR, and TCRdb holds only the in-frame ones, with some missing. The repertoire holds about 200,000 clones, with roughly 94% as singletons. Sequencing was performed on peripheral blood. Every receptor here comes from a young man with COVID-19, enrolled during active disease.

The chain employs TRBV6-5 and TRBJ1-1, with D hard to call. V was clipped by 8 bases and J by 2 bases, with 9 bases between them. Germline loops: CDR1 MNHEY, CDR2 SVGAGI. This CDR3 has 12 amino acids. Here the CDR3 reads CASRAGNTEAFF. The CDR3 bases are TGTGCCAGCCGCGCCGGTAACACTGAAGCTTTCTTT.

V gene TRBV27 combines with J gene TRBJ2-7; maybe TRBD1 (5 bases). The CDR3 consists of 14 residues. Trimming shortened V by 2 bases and J by 2 bases, and 10 bases separated the two germline ends. Germline assignment: CDR1 MNHEY and CDR2 SMNVEV (reference sequence). CDR3 protein: CASSLVDRTYEQYF. Here the CDR3 DNA reads TGTGCCAGCAGTTTAGTCGACAGAACCTACGAGCAGTACTTC.

Here the CDR3 DNA reads TGTGCCAGCAGTTTGGAGATGAACACTGAAGCTTTCTTT. It encodes CASSLEMNTEAFF. This chain links TRBV12-3 or TRBV12-4 with TRBJ1-1; D ambiguous. Between the trimmed V and J ends, which lost 3 bases and 0 bases, there was a span of 5 bases. The CDR3 is made up of 13 amino acids.

The rearrangement links TRBV4-2 to TRBJ2-7, with 8 positions matching TRBD2. CDR3 size: 14 residues. After removal of 4 bases from V and 5 bases from J, the junction contained 7 bases not matched to a gene. CDR1 and CDR2 (germline): LGHNA, YNFKEQ. In nucleotides, the CDR3 is TGTGCCAGCAGCCGAGCGGGGGCAGGCAACGAGCAGTACTTC. Translating it yields CASSRAGAGNEQYF.

The genes are TRBV19 and TRBJ2-3; 7 nucleotides align to TRBD2. The CDR3 spans 15 residues. Looked up from germline, CDR1 is LNHDA and CDR2 is SQIVND (reference sequence). The junction had 3 bases not matched to a gene; V was cut back by 1 base and J by 2 bases. The CDR3 region is CASSIAGGPTDTQYF. CDR3 DNA sequence: TGTGCCAGTAGTATAGCGGGGGGACCCACAGATACGCAGTATTTT.

The rearrangement links TRBV10-3 to TRBJ1-1; unclear D gene. Germline V gene lookup returns CDR1 ENHRY and CDR2 SYGVKD. This CDR3 is 12 amino acids long. Deletions cut 2 bases from V and 6 bases from J, with 7 bases between. The CDR3 bases are TGTGCCATCAGTGAGGCGTTGGCTGAAGCTTTCTTT. Protein sequence: CAISEALAEAFF.

The chain couples TRBV5-5 to TRBJ1-2; D gene unclear. CDR1 and CDR2 from the germline V gene are SGHKS and YYEKEE (reference sequence). V was cut by 4 bases and J by 8 bases, with 15 bases left in between. The CDR3 is 13 amino acids. The CDR3 spells CASSQEGARGYTF. The CDR3 nucleotides are TGTGCCAGCAGCCAGGAGGGCGCTAGGGGCTACACCTTC.

This clone was observed once. The chain employs TRBV27 and TRBJ1-1; unclear D gene. This CDR3 has 13 residues. The V gene lost 6 bases and the J gene lost 1 base, with 9 bases spanning the gap. Per germline, CDR1 MNHEY and CDR2 SMNVEV (reference sequence). Here the CDR3 reads CASRITENTEAFF. The CDR3 DNA follows: TGTGCCAGCAGGATAACAGAGAACACTGAAGCTTTCTTT.

The chain couples TRBV5-1 to TRBJ2-2, with D unclear. CDR3 length: 11 residues. Germline V gene lookup returns CDR1 SGHRS and CDR2 YFSETQ. Trimming removed 6 bases at V and 7 bases at J, with 7 bases between. Written as DNA, the CDR3 is TGCGCCAGCACTGCAGACGGGGAGCTGTTTTTT. It specifies CASTADGELFF.

This clone was picked up a small number of times. The rearrangement links TRBV30 to TRBJ1-1; TRBD1 matches at 7 bases. Looked up from germline, CDR1 is GTSNPN and CDR2 is SVGIG (reference sequence). The CDR3 spans 15 residues. Trimming removed 0 bases from V and 2 bases from J; junction bases left unmatched: 6. The CDR3 DNA reads as TGTGCCTGGAGTGTAATTCCAGGGGGTAACACTGAAGCTTTCTTT. Its translation: CAWSVIPGGNTEAFF.

The chain recombines TRBV5-6 with TRBJ1-4, with 8 bases aligning to TRBD1. J was trimmed by 11 bases and V by 4 bases; bases with no gene match: 7. The CDR3 has 13 residues. The germline V gene encodes CDR1 SGHDT and CDR2 YYEEEE. The CDR3 coding sequence is TGTGCCAGCAGCGTGACACAGGGGGGGAAACTGTTTTTT. Protein sequence: CASSVTQGGKLFF.

The J gene is TRBJ1-2, the V gene TRBV7-2; 8 nucleotides align to TRBD1. Germline V gene lookup returns CDR1 SGHTA and CDR2 FQGNSA. CDR3 length: 14 residues. V gave up 8 bases and J gave up 2 bases; unmatched junction bases: 7. This CDR3 reads CASQGTGGNYGYTF. The CDR3 DNA reads as TGTGCCAGCCAAGGGACAGGCGGGAACTATGGCTACACCTTC.

In this sample, this clone turned up once. This chain uses TRBV19 with TRBJ2-5; a possible D gene is TRBD1 (7 bases). CDR3 size: 14 residues. The germline V gene has CDR1 LNHDA and CDR2 SQIVND (reference sequence). V lost 10 bases and J 5 bases, leaving 20 bases between the germline ends. CDR3 in amino acids: CATKTGPGGETQYF. The CDR3 bases are TGTGCCACCAAGACGGGGCCAGGGGGGGAGACCCAGTACTTC.

The chain employs TRBV6-5 and TRBJ2-2; the match to TRBD2 covers 7 bases. With 2 bases clipped from V and 5 bases from J, the junction kept 8 bases outside the gene matches. Germline V lookup: CDR1 MNHEY, CDR2 SVGAGI. The length of the CDR3 is 16 residues. As DNA, the CDR3 is TGTGCCAGCAGTTACACCTTAGCGGGCGGTACCGGGGAGCTGTTTTTT. Encoded protein: CASSYTLAGGTGELFF.

The chain carries TRBV7-9 and TRBJ1-3, with a possible D match to TRBD1 (5 bases). The CDR3 is made up of 14 amino acids. The V gene's germline CDR1 is SEHNR and CDR2 FQNEAQ (reference sequence). The germline V and J ends were trimmed by 3 bases and 4 bases, with 10 bases remaining between them. This CDR3 is CASSFGGDGNTIYF. The DNA for the CDR3 is TGTGCCAGCAGCTTCGGAGGGGACGGAAACACCATATATTTT.

V usage is TRBV11-3 and J usage is TRBJ2-3; unclear D gene. The V end lost 1 base, the J end lost 0 bases, and 5 bases lay between the germline ends. Germline V lookup: CDR1 SGHNT, CDR2 YENEEA. The CDR3 loop spans 14 amino acids. The DNA of the CDR3 is TGTGCCAGCAGCTTAGCTCCTAGCACAGATACGCAGTATTTT. Translating gives CASSLAPSTDTQYF.